Sequencing of this TCR beta chain was carried out in a study of cytomegalovirus exposure and HLA in healthy donors. On the study more broadly: An early release of data contained approximately 85 million unique TCRs, which came from HLA-typed donors. Findings and caveats of the study: A missense DCLRE1C variant was associated with V- and J-gene trimming of TCR beta chains in a later analysis, and an independent cohort replicated the association. The sole available immune exposure information was CMV serostatus.

V shed 1 base, J shed 3 bases, and the junction held 6 bases outside the gene matches. The germline gives CDR1 SEHNR, CDR2 FQNEAQ (reference sequence). The CDR3 consists of 16 residues. Regarding this clone: Its specificity is unknown.

Primers for the PCR totalled 60 Vbeta and 13 Jbeta. Study processing details: It was a later analysis that counted tens of millions of unique TCR beta chains, of which 9.5 million to 14 million were shared. Sequenced by immunoSEQ multiplex PCR; TCRdb stores in-frame clones only, minus some. The V and J calls and clone size are taken from that table; D and trimming were inferred from the DNA. The sample consists of around 180,000 clones, about 80% of them appearing once. The specimen was PBMCs. The clonotype originates from a man aged 55 to 69 in good health and CMV-seronegative. The chain is built from TRBV7-9 and TRBJ2-5; 9 nucleotides line up with TRBD2. As DNA, the CDR3 is TGTGCCAGCAGCTTAGGAGCGGGGGGCAACAAAGAGACCCAGTACTTC. Translation gives CASSLGAGGNKETQYF.